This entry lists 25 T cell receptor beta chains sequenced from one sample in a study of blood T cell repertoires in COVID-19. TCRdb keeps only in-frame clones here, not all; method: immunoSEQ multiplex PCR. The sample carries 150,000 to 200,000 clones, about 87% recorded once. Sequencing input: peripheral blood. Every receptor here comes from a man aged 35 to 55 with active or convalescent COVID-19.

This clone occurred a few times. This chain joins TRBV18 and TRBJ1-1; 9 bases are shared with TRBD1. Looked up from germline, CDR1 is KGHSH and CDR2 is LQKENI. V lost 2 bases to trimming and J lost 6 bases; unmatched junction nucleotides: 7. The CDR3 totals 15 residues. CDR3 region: CASSPSGNRGPEAFF. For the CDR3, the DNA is TGTGCCAGCTCACCATCGGGTAACAGGGGGCCTGAAGCTTTCTTT.

The CDR3 nucleotides read TGTGCCAGCAGCCGGTGGGACAGGGCCGTAGAAAAACTGTTTTTT. Protein product: CASSRWDRAVEKLFF. The chain carries TRBV2 and TRBJ1-4, with 9 bases identical to TRBD1. This CDR3 comprises 15 residues. From germline, CDR1 is SNHLY and CDR2 FYNNEI. V lost 6 bases to trimming and J lost 8 bases; unmatched junction nucleotides: 10.

The CDR3: CASSEQGLGFHEQYF. CDR3 coding DNA: TGTGCCAGCAGTGAACAGGGACTAGGTTTCCACGAGCAGTACTTC. The chain carries TRBV2 and TRBJ2-7, with 8 bases lining up with TRBD2. Losses at the gene ends were 2 bases for V and 5 bases for J; bases not matched to a gene: 8. CDR3 length: 15 amino acids. The germline gives CDR1 SNHLY, CDR2 FYNNEI.

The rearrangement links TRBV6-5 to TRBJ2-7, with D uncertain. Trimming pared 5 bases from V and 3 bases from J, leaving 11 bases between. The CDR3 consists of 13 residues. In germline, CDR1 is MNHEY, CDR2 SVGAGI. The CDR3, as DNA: TGTGCCAGCAGTATCTCCGTTCGCTACGAGCAGTACTTC. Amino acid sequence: CASSISVRYEQYF.

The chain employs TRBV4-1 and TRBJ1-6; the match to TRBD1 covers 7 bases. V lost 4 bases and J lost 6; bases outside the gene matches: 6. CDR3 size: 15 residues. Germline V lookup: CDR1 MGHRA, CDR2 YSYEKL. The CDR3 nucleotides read TGCGCCAGCAGCCTACAAGACAGGGTTAATTCACCCCTCCACTTT. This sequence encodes CASSLQDRVNSPLHF.

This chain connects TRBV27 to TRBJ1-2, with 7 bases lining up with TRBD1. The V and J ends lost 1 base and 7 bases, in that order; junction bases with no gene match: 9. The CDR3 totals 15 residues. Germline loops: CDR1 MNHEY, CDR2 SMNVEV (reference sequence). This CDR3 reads CASSLWGGTVSGYTF. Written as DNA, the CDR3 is TGTGCCAGCAGTTTATGGGGCGGGACAGTTTCTGGCTACACCTTC.

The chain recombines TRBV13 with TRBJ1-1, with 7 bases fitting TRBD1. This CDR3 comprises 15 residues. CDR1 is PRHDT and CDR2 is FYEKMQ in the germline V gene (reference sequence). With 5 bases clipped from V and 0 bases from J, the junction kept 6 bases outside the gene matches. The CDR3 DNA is TGTGCCAGCAGCCCGAGGCAGGGGGTGAACACTGAAGCTTTCTTT. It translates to CASSPRQGVNTEAFF.

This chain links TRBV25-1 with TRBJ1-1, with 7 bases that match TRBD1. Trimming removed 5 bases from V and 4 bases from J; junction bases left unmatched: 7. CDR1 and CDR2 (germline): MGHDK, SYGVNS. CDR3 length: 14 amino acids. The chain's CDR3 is CASSPGQLGTEAFF. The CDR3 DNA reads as TGTGCCAGCAGTCCGGGACAGCTAGGCACTGAAGCTTTCTTT.

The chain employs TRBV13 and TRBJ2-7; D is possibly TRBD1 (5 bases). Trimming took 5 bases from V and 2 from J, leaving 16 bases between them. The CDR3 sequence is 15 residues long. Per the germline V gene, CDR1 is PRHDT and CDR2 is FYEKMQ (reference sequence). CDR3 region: CASSPQGETTYEQYF. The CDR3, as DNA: TGTGCCAGCAGCCCCCAAGGGGAAACCACCTACGAGCAGTACTTC.

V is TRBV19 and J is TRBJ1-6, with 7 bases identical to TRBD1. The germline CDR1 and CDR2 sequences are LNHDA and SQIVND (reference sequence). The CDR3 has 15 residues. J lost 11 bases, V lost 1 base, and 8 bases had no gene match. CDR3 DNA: TGTGCCAGTAGTATAGGCGACAGGGTCATGACACCCCTCCACTTT. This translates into CASSIGDRVMTPLHF.

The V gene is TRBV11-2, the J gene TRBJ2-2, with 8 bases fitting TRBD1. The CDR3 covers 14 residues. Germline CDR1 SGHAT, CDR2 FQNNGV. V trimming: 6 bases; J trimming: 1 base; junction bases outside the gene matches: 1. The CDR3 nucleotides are TGTGCCAGCAGGGACAGGGAGAACACCGGGGAGCTGTTTTTT. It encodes CASRDRENTGELFF.

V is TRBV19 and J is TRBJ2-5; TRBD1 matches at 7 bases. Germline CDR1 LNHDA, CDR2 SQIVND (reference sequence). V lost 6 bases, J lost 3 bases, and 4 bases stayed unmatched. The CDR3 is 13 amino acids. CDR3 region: CASRNRGEETQYF. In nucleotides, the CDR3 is TGTGCCAGTAGGAACAGGGGCGAAGAGACCCAGTACTTC.

CDR3 sequence reads: CASSRAGDSYEQYF. The CDR3 DNA sequence: TGTGCCAGCAGCCGGGCAGGGGACTCCTACGAGCAGTACTTC. The chain combines TRBV9 with TRBJ2-7; D possibly corresponds to TRBD1 (6 bases). CDR1 is SGDLS, CDR2 YYNGEE, per germline. Trimming pared 4 bases from V and 0 bases from J, leaving 11 bases between. The CDR3 totals 14 residues.

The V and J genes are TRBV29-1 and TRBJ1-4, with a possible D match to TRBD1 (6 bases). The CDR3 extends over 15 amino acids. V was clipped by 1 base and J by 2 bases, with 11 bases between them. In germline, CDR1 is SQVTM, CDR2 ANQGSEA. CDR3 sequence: CSVEVGGATNEKLFF. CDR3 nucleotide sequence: TGCAGCGTTGAAGTGGGGGGGGCCACTAATGAAAAACTGTTTTTT. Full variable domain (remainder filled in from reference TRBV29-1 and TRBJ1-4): SAVISQKPSRDICQRGTSLTIQCQVDSQVTMMFWYRQQPGQSLTLIATANQGSEATYESGFVIDKFPISRPNLTFSTLTVSNMSPEDSSIYLCSVEVGGATNEKLFFGSGTQLSVL.

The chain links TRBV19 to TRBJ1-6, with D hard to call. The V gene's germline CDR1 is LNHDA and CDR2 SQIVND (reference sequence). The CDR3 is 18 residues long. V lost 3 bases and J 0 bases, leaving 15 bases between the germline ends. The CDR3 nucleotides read TGTGCCAGTAGTATGGGCAGGAATGGTGCCTCCTATAATTCACCCCTCCACTTT. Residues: CASSMGRNGASYNSPLHF.

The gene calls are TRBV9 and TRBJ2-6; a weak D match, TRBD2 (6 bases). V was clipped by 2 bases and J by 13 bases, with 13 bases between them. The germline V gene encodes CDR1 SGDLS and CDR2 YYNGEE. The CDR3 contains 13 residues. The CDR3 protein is CASSVSTGGVLTF. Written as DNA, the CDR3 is TGTGCCAGCAGCGTCAGTACTGGAGGGGTCCTGACTTTC.

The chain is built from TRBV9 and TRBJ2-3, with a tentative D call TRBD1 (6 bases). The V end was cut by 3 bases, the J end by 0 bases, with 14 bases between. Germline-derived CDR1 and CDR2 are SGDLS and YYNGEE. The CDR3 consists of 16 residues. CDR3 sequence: CASSDPGQPSTDTQYF. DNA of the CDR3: TGTGCCAGCAGCGATCCGGGACAACCTAGCACAGATACGCAGTATTTT.

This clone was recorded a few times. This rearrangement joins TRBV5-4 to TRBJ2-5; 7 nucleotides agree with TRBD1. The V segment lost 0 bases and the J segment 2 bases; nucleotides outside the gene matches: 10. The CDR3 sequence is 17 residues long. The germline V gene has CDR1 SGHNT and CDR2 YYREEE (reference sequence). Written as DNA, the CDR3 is TGTGCCAGCAGCTTGGCCCGGGACAGCCGAATTCAAGAGACCCAGTACTTC. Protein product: CASSLARDSRIQETQYF.

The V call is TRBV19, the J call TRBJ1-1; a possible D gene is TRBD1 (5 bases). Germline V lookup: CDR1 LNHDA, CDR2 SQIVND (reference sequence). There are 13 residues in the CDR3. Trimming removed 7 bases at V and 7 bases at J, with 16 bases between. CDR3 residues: CASTHSRQLEAFF. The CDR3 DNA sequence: TGTGCCAGTACCCACAGCCGACAGCTTGAAGCTTTCTTT. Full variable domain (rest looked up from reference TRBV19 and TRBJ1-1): DGGITQSPKYLFRKEGQNVTLSCEQNLNHDAMYWYRQDPGQGLRLIYYSQIVNDFQKGDIAEGYSVSREKKESFPLTVTSAQKNPTAFYLCASTHSRQLEAFFGQGTRLTVV.

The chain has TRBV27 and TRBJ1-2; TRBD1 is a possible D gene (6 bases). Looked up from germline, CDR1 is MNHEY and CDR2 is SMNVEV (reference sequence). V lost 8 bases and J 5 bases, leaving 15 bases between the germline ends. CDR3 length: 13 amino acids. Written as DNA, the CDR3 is TGTGCCAGCCGATCAGTGGACAGATATGGCTACACCTTC. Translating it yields CASRSVDRYGYTF.

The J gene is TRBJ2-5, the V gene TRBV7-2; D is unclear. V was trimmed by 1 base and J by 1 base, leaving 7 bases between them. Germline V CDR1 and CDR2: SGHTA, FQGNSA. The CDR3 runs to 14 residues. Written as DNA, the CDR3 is TGTGCCAGCAGCTTAGAATCGGGCCAAGAGACCCAGTACTTC. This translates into CASSLESGQETQYF.

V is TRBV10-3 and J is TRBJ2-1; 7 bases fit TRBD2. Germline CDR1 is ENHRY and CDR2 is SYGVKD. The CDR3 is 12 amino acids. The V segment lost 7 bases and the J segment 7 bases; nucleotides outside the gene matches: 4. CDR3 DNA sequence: TGTGCCATCAATCGGGGGGATAATGAGCAGTTCTTC. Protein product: CAINRGDNEQFF.

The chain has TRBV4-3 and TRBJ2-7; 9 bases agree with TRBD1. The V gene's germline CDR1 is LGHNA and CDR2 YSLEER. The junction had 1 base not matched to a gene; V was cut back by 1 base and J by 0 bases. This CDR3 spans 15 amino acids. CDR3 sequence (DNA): TGCGCCAGCAGCCAAGGGACAGGGGACTCCTACGAGCAGTACTTC. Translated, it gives CASSQGTGDSYEQYF.

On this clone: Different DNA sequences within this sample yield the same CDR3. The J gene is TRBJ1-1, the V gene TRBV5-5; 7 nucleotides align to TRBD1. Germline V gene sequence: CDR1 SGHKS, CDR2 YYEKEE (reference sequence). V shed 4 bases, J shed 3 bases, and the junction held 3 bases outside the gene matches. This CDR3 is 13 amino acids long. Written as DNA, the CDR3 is TGTGCCAGCAGCCTTCAGGGGGACACTGAAGCTTTCTTT. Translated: CASSLQGDTEAFF.

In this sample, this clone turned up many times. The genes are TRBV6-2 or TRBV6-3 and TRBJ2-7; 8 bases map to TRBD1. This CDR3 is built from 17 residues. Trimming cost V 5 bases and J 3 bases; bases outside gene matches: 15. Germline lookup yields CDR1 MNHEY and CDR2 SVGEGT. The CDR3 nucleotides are TGTGCCAGCAGTCCACTGACAGGGGTTTGGAATAACTACGAGCAGTACTTC. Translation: CASSPLTGVWNNYEQYF.